One and the same sample provided the 11 T cell receptor beta chains below, sequenced in a study of blood T cell repertoires in COVID-19. Profiling relied on immunoSEQ multiplex PCR, and the TCRdb table lists in-frame clones only, not all of them. The table has fewer than 350,000 clones, around 90% seen once. Sequenced material: PBMCs or T cells enriched from blood (not recorded which). All receptors derive from a woman between 55 and 75 years old in a cohort exposed to, infected with or recovered from COVID-19 (not recorded which).

This clone was seen a handful of times. The rearrangement uses TRBV7-9 and TRBJ1-5; the D gene is possibly TRBD1 (5 bases). The germline V gene has CDR1 SEHNR and CDR2 FQNEAQ (reference sequence). This CDR3 comprises 12 residues. The ends were cut back, 1 base at V and 7 bases at J, with 5 bases in the middle. The CDR3 reads CASSLGGQPQHF. The CDR3 DNA follows: TGTGCCAGCAGCTTAGGGGGCCAGCCCCAGCATTTT.

This chain joins TRBV12-3 or TRBV12-4 and TRBJ2-1, with 7 nucleotides matching TRBD1. V lost 5 bases and J lost 6; bases outside the gene matches: 4. The CDR3 is made up of 13 amino acids. CDR3: CASSDRVINEQFF. CDR3 sequence (DNA): TGTGCCAGCAGTGACAGGGTTATCAATGAGCAGTTCTTC.

The chain links TRBV7-3 to TRBJ2-1; 9 positions agree with TRBD2. Looked up from germline, CDR1 is SGHTA and CDR2 is FQGTGA. V shed 1 base, J shed 2 bases, and the junction held 9 bases outside the gene matches. This CDR3 has 18 residues. The CDR3 protein is CASSLNPPGGRAYNEQFF. CDR3 nucleotide sequence: TGTGCCAGCAGCTTAAATCCCCCGGGCGGGAGGGCCTACAATGAGCAGTTCTTC.

The genes are TRBV10-3 and TRBJ2-3, with 7 positions matching TRBD1. The V and J ends lost 6 bases and 5 bases, in that order; junction bases with no gene match: 17. The CDR3 has 17 residues. Germline loops: CDR1 ENHRY, CDR2 SYGVKD. The CDR3: CAIRGLDRVWDKDTQYF. The CDR3 bases are TGTGCCATCAGGGGGCTCGACAGGGTATGGGATAAAGATACGCAGTATTTT.

The V and J genes are TRBV6-6 and TRBJ1-4; D not certain. The CDR3 extends over 16 amino acids. The germline V gene has CDR1 MNHNY and CDR2 SVGAGI (reference sequence). V lost 0 bases and J 1 base, leaving 9 bases between the germline ends. CDR3 DNA sequence: TGTGCCAGCAGTTACTCGGTTGAGGGAACTAATGAAAAACTGTTTTTT. Protein sequence: CASSYSVEGTNEKLFF.

The chain carries TRBV10-3 and TRBJ1-1; D is perhaps TRBD1 (5 bases). Trimming shortened V by 9 bases and J by 5 bases, and 19 bases separated the two germline ends. From germline, CDR1 is ENHRY and CDR2 SYGVKD. The CDR3 is 14 amino acids. The CDR3 loop reads CAIGGRGTGTEAFF. The CDR3 region has the DNA TGTGCCATAGGTGGGCGGGGGACCGGGACTGAAGCTTTCTTT.

As for this clone: This CDR3 is also generated by other DNA sequences in the sample. The chain carries TRBV30 and TRBJ2-2, with D uncertain. The CDR3 extends over 12 amino acids. Trimming took 3 bases from V and 4 from J, leaving 6 bases between them. The V gene's germline CDR1 is GTSNPN and CDR2 SVGIG (reference sequence). The CDR3 nucleotides read TGTGCCTGGAGCCTAGGCACCGGGGAGCTGTTTTTT. Translated, it gives CAWSLGTGELFF.

The rearrangement uses TRBV7-6 and TRBJ2-1, with 7 bases lining up with TRBD2. Trimming at V came to 0 bases and at J to 0 bases, leaving 5 bases not matched to a gene. This CDR3 comprises 17 residues. Germline V gene lookup returns CDR1 SGHVS and CDR2 FNYEAQ. CDR3 loop: CASSLAPTSSSYNEQFF. CDR3 coding DNA: TGTGCCAGCAGCTTAGCTCCGACTAGCAGCTCCTACAATGAGCAGTTCTTC. Variable domain in full (rest from reference TRBV7-6 and TRBJ2-1): GAGVSQSPRYKVTKRGQDVALRCDPISGHVSLYWYRQALGQGPEFLTYFNYEAQQDKSGLPNDRFSAERPEGSISTLTIQRTEQRDSAMYRCASSLAPTSSSYNEQFFGPGTRLTVL.

The chain is built from TRBV7-2 and TRBJ2-7, with D unresolved. Per germline, CDR1 SGHTA and CDR2 FQGNSA. The V and J ends lost 5 bases and 0 bases respectively, with 17 bases between them. The CDR3 runs to 16 residues. CDR3 coding DNA: TGTGCCAGCAGCACACGAGACAACTCTCTCTCCTACGAGCAGTACTTC. Protein: CASSTRDNSLSYEQYF.

V gene TRBV5-1 combines with J gene TRBJ1-1; D is uncertain. Trimming cost V 0 bases and J 4 bases, with 7 bases left between them. The CDR3 contains 13 residues. Germline V CDR1 and CDR2: SGHRS, YFSETQ. CDR3: CASSLGGGTEAFF. CDR3 coding DNA: TGCGCCAGCAGCTTGGGGGGAGGCACTGAAGCTTTCTTT.

The chain joins TRBV28 to TRBJ1-2; TRBD1 might be the D (6 bases). The V gene's germline CDR1 is MDHEN and CDR2 SYDVKM. CDR3 size: 12 residues. Trimming cost V 7 bases and J 7 bases, with 13 bases left between them. The CDR3 coding sequence is TGTGCCAGCACCCTAGGGGGGGCTGGCTACACCTTC. This sequence encodes CASTLGGAGYTF.